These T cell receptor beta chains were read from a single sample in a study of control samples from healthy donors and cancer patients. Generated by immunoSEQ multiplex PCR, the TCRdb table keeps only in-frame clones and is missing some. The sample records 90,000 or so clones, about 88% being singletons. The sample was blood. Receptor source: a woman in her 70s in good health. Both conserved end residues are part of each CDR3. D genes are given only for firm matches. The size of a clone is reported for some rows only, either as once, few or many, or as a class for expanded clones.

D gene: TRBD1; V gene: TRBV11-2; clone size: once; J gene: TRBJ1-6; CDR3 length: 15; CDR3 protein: CASSLGDRDNSPLHF; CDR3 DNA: TGTGCCAGCAGCTTGGGGGACAGGGATAATTCACCCCTCCACTTT
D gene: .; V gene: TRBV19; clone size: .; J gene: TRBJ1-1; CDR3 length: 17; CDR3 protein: CASSVSGTGRPITEAFF; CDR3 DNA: TGTGCCAGTAGTGTATCCGGGACTGGGAGGCCGATTACTGAAGCTTTCTTT
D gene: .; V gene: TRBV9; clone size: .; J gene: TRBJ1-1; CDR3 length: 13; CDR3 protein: CASSAPGNTEAFF; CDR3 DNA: TGTGCCAGCAGCGCCCCAGGGAACACTGAAGCTTTCTTT
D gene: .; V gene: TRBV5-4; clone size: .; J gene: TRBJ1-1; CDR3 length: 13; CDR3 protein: CASSFGGNTEAFF; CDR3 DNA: TGTGCCAGCAGCTTCGGGGGTAACACTGAAGCTTTCTTT
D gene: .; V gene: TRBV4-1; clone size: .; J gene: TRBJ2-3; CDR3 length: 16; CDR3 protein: CASSQAGRANKDTQYF; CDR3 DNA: TGCGCCAGCAGCCAAGCGGGCCGCGCGAATAAAGATACGCAGTATTTT
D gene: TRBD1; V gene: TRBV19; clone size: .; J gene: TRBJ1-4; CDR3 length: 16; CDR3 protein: CASSSLTGGVYEKLFF; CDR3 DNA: TGTGCCAGTAGTTCCCTGACAGGGGGTGTGTATGAAAAACTGTTTTTT
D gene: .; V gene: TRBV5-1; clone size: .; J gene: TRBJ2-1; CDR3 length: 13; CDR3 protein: CASSLATAAEQFF; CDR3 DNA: TGCGCCAGCAGCTTGGCGACGGCGGCTGAGCAGTTCTTC
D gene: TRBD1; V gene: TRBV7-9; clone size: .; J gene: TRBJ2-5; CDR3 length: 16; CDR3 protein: CASSFPWTGKRETQYF; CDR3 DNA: TGTGCCAGCAGCTTTCCTTGGACAGGGAAAAGGGAGACCCAGTACTTC
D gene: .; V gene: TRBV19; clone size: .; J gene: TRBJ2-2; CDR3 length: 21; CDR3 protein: CASSIRGGGQSNPLNTGELFF; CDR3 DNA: TGTGCCAGTAGTATTCGGGGTGGAGGACAGTCAAATCCATTGAACACCGGGGAGCTGTTTTTT
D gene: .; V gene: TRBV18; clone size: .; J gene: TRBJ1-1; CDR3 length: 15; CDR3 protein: CASSPEEGVNTEAFF; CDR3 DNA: TGTGCCAGCTCACCGGAAGAGGGGGTCAACACTGAAGCTTTCTTT
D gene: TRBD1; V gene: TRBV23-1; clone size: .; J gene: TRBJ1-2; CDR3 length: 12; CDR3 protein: CASQYRGRGYTF; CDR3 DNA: TGCGCCAGCCAGTACAGGGGCCGTGGCTACACCTTC
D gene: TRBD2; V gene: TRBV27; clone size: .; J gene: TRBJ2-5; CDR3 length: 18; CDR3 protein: CASSFRGLAGGGGETQYF; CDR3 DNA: TGTGCCAGCAGTTTCCGCGGACTAGCGGGAGGGGGGGGAGAGACCCAGTACTTC
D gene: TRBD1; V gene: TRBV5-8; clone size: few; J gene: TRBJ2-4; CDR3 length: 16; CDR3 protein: CASGRAGGQGQNIQYF; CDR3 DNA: TGTGCCAGCGGGAGGGCAGGGGGACAGGGGCAAAACATTCAGTACTTC
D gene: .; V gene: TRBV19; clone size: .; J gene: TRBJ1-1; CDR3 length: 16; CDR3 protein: CASSIDRNYMNTEAFF; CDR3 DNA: TGTGCCAGTAGTATAGATCGAAATTACATGAACACTGAAGCTTTCTTT
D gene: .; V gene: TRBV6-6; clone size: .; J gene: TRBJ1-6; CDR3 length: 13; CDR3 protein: CASSYPGGSPLHF; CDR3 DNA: TGTGCCAGCAGTTACCCGGGGGGTTCACCCCTCCACTTT
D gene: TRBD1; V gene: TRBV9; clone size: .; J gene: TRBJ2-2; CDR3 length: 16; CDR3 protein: CASSGRQGSATGELFF; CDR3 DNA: TGTGCCAGCAGCGGACGACAGGGTTCGGCCACCGGGGAGCTGTTTTTT
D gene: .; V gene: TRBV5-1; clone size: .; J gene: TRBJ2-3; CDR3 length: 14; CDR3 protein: CASTSGLSPDTQYF; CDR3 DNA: TGCGCCAGCACTTCGGGGTTATCGCCCGATACGCAGTATTTT
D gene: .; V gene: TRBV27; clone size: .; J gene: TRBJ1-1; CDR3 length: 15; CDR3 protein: CASSLRGLGIMEAFF; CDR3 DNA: TGTGCCAGCAGTTTGCGGGGTCTGGGGATTATGGAAGCTTTCTTT
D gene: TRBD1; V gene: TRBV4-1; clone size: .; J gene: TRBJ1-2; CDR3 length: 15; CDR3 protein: CASSHGDRVNYGYTF; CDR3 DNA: TGCGCCAGCAGCCATGGAGACAGGGTTAACTATGGCTACACCTTC
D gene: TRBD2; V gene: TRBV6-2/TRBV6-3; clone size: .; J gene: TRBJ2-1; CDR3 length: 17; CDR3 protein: CASSDLLAGAADNEQFF; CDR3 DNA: TGTGCCAGCAGCGATCTACTAGCGGGAGCAGCGGACAATGAGCAGTTCTTC
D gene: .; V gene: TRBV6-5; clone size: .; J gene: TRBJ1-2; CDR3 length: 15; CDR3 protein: CASSYSGQINYGYTF; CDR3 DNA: TGTGCCAGCAGTTACTCAGGACAGATTAACTATGGCTACACCTTC
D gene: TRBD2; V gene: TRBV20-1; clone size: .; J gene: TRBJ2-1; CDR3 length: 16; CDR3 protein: CSASPGTSRSYNEQFF; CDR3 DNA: TGCAGTGCTAGTCCGGGGACTAGCCGCTCCTACAATGAGCAGTTCTTC
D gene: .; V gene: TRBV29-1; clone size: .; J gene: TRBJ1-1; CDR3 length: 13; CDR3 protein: CSAAGGRATEAFF; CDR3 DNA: TGCAGCGCCGCGGGGGGACGGGCCACTGAAGCTTTCTTT
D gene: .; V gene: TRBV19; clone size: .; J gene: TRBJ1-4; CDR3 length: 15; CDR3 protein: CASSIVPTGLEGLFF; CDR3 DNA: TGTGCCAGTAGTATAGTCCCCACAGGATTAGAGGGACTGTTTTTT
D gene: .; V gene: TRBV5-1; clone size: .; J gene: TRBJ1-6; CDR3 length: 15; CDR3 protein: CASSLMQGINSPLHF; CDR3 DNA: TGCGCCAGCAGCTTGATGCAGGGAATTAATTCACCCCTCCACTTT
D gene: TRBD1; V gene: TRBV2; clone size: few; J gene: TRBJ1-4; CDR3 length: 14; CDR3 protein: CASSLQGVNEKLFF; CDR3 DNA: TGTGCCAGCAGTCTACAGGGGGTCAATGAAAAACTGTTTTTT
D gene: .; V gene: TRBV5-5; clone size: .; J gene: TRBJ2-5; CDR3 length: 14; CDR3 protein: CASSSGANQETQYF; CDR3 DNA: TGTGCCAGCAGCTCCGGGGCGAACCAAGAGACCCAGTACTTC
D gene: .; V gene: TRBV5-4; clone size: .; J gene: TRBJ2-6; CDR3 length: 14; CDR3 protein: CASSYWSGANVLTF; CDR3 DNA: TGTGCCAGCAGCTATTGGTCTGGGGCCAACGTCCTGACTTTC
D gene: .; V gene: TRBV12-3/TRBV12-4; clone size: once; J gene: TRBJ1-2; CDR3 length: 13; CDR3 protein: CASSFQANYGYTF; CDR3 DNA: TGTGCCAGCAGTTTTCAGGCTAACTATGGCTACACCTTC
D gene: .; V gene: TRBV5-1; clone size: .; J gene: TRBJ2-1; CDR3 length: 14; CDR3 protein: CASSFRRGGDEQFF; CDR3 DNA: TGCGCCAGCAGCTTTAGGAGGGGGGGCGATGAGCAGTTCTTC
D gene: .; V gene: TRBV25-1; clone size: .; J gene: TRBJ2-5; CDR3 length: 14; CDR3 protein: CASSEIGPHGTQYF; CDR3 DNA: TGTGCCAGCAGTGAAATTGGGCCCCACGGGACCCAGTACTTC
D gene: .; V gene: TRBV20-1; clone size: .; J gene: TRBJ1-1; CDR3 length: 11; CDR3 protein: CSASQGRGAFF; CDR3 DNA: TGCAGTGCTTCCCAGGGGAGGGGAGCTTTCTTT
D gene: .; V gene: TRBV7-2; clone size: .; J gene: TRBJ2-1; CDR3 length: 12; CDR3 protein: CASSTPAGAWFF; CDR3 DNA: TGTGCCAGCAGCACCCCAGCCGGAGCATGGTTCTTC
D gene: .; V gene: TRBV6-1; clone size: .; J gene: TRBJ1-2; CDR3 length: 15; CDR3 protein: CASSEVAGTNYGYTF; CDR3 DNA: TGTGCCAGCAGTGAGGTAGCCGGTACTAACTATGGCTACACCTTC
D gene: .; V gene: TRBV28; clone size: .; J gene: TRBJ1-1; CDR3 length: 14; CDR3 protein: CASSLGQRNTEAFF; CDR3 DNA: TGTGCCAGCAGTTTAGGGCAGCGGAACACTGAAGCTTTCTTT
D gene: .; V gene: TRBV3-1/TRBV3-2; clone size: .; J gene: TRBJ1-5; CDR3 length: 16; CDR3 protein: CASSQAGPESNQPQHF; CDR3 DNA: TGTGCCAGCAGCCAAGCGGGGCCGGAAAGCAATCAGCCCCAGCATTTT
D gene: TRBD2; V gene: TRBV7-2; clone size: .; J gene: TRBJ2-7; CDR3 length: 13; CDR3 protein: CASSRLAGYEQYF; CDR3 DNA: TGTGCCAGCAGCAGACTAGCGGGTTACGAGCAGTACTTC
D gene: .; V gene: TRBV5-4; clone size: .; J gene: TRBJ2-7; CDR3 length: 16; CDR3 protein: CASSRAGGTDTYEQYF; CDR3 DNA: TGTGCCAGCAGCCGCGCGGGCGGGACGGACACCTACGAGCAGTACTTC
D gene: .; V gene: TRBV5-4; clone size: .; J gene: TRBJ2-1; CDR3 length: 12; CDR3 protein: CASSLPYNEQFF; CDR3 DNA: TGTGCCAGCAGCTTGCCGTACAATGAGCAGTTCTTC
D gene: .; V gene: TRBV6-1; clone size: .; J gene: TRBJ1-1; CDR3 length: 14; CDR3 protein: CASSENGFGTEAFF; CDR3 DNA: TGTGCCAGCAGTGAGAACGGATTTGGAACTGAAGCTTTCTTT
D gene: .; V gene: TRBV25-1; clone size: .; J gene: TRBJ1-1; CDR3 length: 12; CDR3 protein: CAYYRANTEAFF; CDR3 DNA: TGTGCCTATTACAGGGCGAACACTGAAGCTTTCTTT
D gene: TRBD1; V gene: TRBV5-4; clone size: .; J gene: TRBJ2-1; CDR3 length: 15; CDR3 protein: CASSGRVTGDNEQFF; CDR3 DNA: TGTGCCAGCAGCGGGAGAGTTACAGGGGACAATGAGCAGTTCTTC
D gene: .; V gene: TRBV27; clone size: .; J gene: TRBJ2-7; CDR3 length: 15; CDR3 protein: CASSALVGPTYEQYF; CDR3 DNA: TGTGCCAGCAGTGCCCTCGTCGGTCCAACCTACGAGCAGTACTTC
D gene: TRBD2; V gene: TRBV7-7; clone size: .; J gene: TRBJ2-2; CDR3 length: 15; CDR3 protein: CASSLSGGPVGELFF; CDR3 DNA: TGTGCTAGCAGCTTATCGGGAGGGCCGGTCGGGGAGCTGTTTTTT
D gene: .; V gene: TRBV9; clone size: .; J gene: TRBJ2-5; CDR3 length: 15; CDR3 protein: CASSVAGGLQETQYF; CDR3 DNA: TGTGCCAGCAGCGTAGCTGGGGGGTTACAAGAGACCCAGTACTTC
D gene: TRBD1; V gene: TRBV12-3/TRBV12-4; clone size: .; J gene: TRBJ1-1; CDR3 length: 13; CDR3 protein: CASRRTGGTEAFF; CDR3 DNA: TGTGCCAGCAGAAGGACAGGGGGCACTGAAGCTTTCTTT
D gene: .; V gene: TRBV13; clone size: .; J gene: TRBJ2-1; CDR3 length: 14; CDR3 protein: CASSPPWAYNEQFF; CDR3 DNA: TGTGCCAGCAGCCCCCCCTGGGCCTACAATGAGCAGTTCTTC
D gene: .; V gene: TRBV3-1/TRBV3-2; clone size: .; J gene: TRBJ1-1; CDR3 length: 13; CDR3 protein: CASSLRGITEAFF; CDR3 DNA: TGTGCCAGCAGCCTCCGAGGGATTACTGAAGCTTTCTTT
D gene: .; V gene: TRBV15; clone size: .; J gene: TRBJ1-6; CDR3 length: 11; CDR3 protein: CATSRDSPLHF; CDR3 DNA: TGTGCCACCAGCAGAGATTCACCCCTCCACTTT
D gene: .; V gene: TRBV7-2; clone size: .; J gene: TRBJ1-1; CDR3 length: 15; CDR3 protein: CASSLKGQGIAEAFF; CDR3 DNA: TGTGCCAGCAGCTTAAAAGGTCAGGGGATCGCTGAAGCTTTCTTT
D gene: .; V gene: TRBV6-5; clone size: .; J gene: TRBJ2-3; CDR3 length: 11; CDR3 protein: CASSPGETQYF; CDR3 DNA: TGTGCCAGCAGCCCAGGGGAGACGCAGTATTTT
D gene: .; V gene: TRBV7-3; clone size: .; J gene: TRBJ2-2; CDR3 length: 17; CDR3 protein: CASSLGPGEPRTGELFF; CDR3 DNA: TGTGCCAGCAGCTTAGGACCGGGGGAGCCGCGCACCGGGGAGCTGTTTTTT
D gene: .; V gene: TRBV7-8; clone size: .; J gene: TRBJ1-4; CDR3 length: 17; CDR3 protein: CASSLAIQLATNEKLFF; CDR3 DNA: TGTGCCAGCAGCTTAGCGATACAGCTTGCAACTAATGAAAAACTGTTTTTT